Listed below are T cell receptor beta chains from one sample, sequenced in a study of response to subunit inactivated influenza vaccine. One entry per CDR3 protein, called by TCRdb with MiXCR from the RT-PCR reads. The sample comprises under 550,000 distinct CDR3 sequences, approximately 7.7% of which are singletons, and 10% to 15% rests with the top ten. Sequences were derived from PBMCs from blood, sampled 23 to 25 months after vaccination. These receptor sequences come from a man aged 45 to 75 who received an inactivated influenza vaccine. Both conserved end residues are part of each CDR3. The order of the fields is J gene, clone size, V gene, D gene, CDR3 protein, CDR3 DNA. A D gene is named only where the DNA matches it firmly. The size entry is marked missing in some rows and otherwise reads once, few, many or a size class.

TRBJ1-4 | many | TRBV6-5 | - | CASSYSVAGFVEKLFF | TGTGCCAGCAGTTACTCGGTGGCAGGGTTTGTGGAAAAACTGTTTTTT
TRBJ2-7 | - | TRBV28 | - | CASSVRRSSYEQYF | TGTGCCAGCAGTGTCAGGAGGAGCTCCTACGAGCAGTACTTC
TRBJ2-7 | few | TRBV29-1 | - | CSVSGSAYEQYF | TGCAGCGTCTCAGGGTCAGCCTACGAGCAGTACTTC
TRBJ1-5 | - | TRBV12-3/TRBV12-4 | - | CASSPPGARNQPQHF | TGTGCCAGCAGCCCCCCAGGGGCCCGCAATCAGCCCCAGCATTTT
TRBJ2-2 | many | TRBV3-1 | - | CASSQGLLRNTGELFF | TGTGCCAGCAGCCAAGGCTTACTGAGGAACACCGGGGAGCTGTTTTTT
TRBJ2-5 | many | TRBV25-1 | - | CASSRSRVQETQYF | TGTGCCAGCAGCAGAAGCAGGGTCCAAGAGACCCAGTACTTC
TRBJ2-3 | many | TRBV11-2 | - | CASSLESTDTQYF | TGTGCCAGCAGCTTAGAGAGCACAGATACGCAGTATTTT
TRBJ1-2 | - | TRBV3-1 | - | CASSQEARGRYGYTF | TGTGCCAGCAGCCAAGAGGCACGAGGTCGTTATGGCTACACCTTC
TRBJ2-1 | - | TRBV9 | TRBD2 | CASSVSSGRYAGDEQFF | TGTGCCAGCAGCGTTAGCAGCGGGAGGTACGCAGGGGATGAGCAGTTCTTC
TRBJ2-6 | few | TRBV6-2/TRBV6-3 | - | CASGGDSGANVLTF | TGTGCCAGCGGGGGCGACTCTGGGGCCAACGTCCTGACTTTC
TRBJ1-3 | - | TRBV29-1 | - | CSVESENTIYF | TGCAGCGTTGAAAGTGAAAACACCATATATTTT
TRBJ2-3 | many | TRBV7-8 | - | CASSLSDSTQYF | TGTGCCAGCAGCTTATCGGACTCTACGCAGTATTTT
TRBJ2-1 | many | TRBV20-1 | - | CSAREVFGSSYNEQFF | TGCAGTGCTAGAGAGGTTTTCGGGAGCTCCTACAATGAGCAGTTCTTC
TRBJ2-7 | - | TRBV7-7 | - | CASSPGLQGKQYF | TGTGCTAGCAGCCCCGGGCTACAGGGTAAGCAGTACTTC
TRBJ1-6 | many | TRBV25-1 | - | CASSGTNSPLHF | TGTGCCAGCAGTGGGACTAATTCACCCCTCCACTTT
TRBJ2-7 | once | TRBV6-1 | TRBD2 | CASSPPGGAGEQYF | TGTGCCAGCAGTCCCCCCGGGGGGGCGGGGGAGCAGTACTTC
TRBJ2-5 | - | TRBV12-3/TRBV12-4 | - | CASSLAPLGAGETQYF | TGTGCCAGCAGTTTAGCGCCTTTGGGGGCCGGGGAGACCCAGTACTTC
TRBJ2-2 | few | TRBV27 | TRBD2 | CASSLLAGGSTGELFF | TGTGCCAGCAGTTTACTAGCGGGGGGGTCCACCGGGGAGCTGTTTTTT
TRBJ2-1 | - | TRBV5-1 | TRBD2 | CASSLVGTSGAYNEQFF | TGCGCCAGCAGCTTGGTAGGCACTAGCGGGGCCTACAATGAGCAGTTCTTC
TRBJ1-1 | many | TRBV3-1 | - | CASGDSWGYTEAFF | TGTGCCAGCGGTGACTCTTGGGGGTACACTGAAGCTTTCTTT
TRBJ2-1 | many | TRBV6-1 | - | CASREQGHEQFF | TGTGCCAGCAGAGAACAGGGCCATGAGCAGTTCTTC
TRBJ1-1 | few | TRBV28 | - | CASLGVHDEAFF | TGTGCCAGCCTGGGGGTTCATGATGAAGCTTTCTTT
TRBJ1-2 | few | TRBV28 | - | CASRPPTTVPGGYTF | TGTGCCAGCAGGCCCCCTACGACGGTGCCTGGTGGCTACACCTTC
TRBJ1-5 | - | TRBV7-2 | - | CASTTGSGNQPQHF | TGTGCCAGCACGACAGGCTCGGGCAATCAGCCCCAGCATTTT
TRBJ2-1 | - | TRBV7-3 | TRBD2 | CASSLTGREGRFNEQFF | TGTGCCAGCAGCTTAACCGGACGGGAGGGAAGATTCAATGAGCAGTTCTTC
TRBJ2-5 | few | TRBV20-1 | - | CSAGVRGETQYF | TGCAGTGCTGGGGTAAGGGGAGAGACCCAGTACTTC
TRBJ2-7 | many | TRBV27 | TRBD1 | CASSRTFQGEYEQYF | TGTGCCAGCAGTCGAACTTTCCAGGGGGAATACGAGCAGTACTTC
TRBJ2-1 | many | TRBV7-9 | TRBD2 | CASSPGLAPYNEQFF | TGTGCCAGCAGCCCGGGACTAGCGCCCTACAATGAGCAGTTCTTC
TRBJ1-1 | few | TRBV11-2 | - | CASSSQMGGNTEAFF | TGTGCCAGCAGCTCCCAAATGGGGGGGAACACTGAAGCTTTCTTT
TRBJ2-2 | many | TRBV7-8 | - | CASSLMGRPSGTGELFF | TGTGCCAGCAGCTTAATGGGACGGCCCTCGGGCACCGGGGAGCTGTTTTTT
TRBJ2-7 | - | TRBV10-3 | - | CATAAGTEALGPYF | TGTGCCACCGCAGCCGGGACGGAGGCCCTTGGTCCGTACTTC
TRBJ2-2 | - | TRBV12-3/TRBV12-4 | - | CASSETRIELFF | TGTGCCAGCAGTGAAACACGGATAGAGCTGTTTTTT
TRBJ1-3 | many | TRBV7-9 | - | CASSLVRVGNTIYF | TGTGCCAGCAGCTTAGTCCGGGTCGGAAACACCATATATTTT
TRBJ2-7 | few | TRBV27 | - | CASTPLWGEMGEQYF | TGTGCCAGCACCCCTTTATGGGGCGAAATGGGCGAGCAGTACTTC
TRBJ2-4 | - | TRBV20-1 | TRBD2 | CSARDLGLAGVLAKNIQYF | TGCAGTGCTAGAGACTTGGGACTAGCGGGGGTACTAGCCAAAAACATTCAGTACTTC
TRBJ2-7 | - | TRBV20-1 | - | CSARMGVTGLSYEQYF | TGCAGTGCTAGAATGGGGGTTACGGGACTCTCCTACGAGCAGTACTTC
TRBJ1-1 | - | TRBV5-1 | - | CASSLAVGGDFEAFF | TGCGCCAGCAGCTTGGCCGTCGGGGGAGACTTCGAAGCTTTCTTT
TRBJ2-1 | many | TRBV3-1 | - | CASSQVDEQFF | TGTGCCAGCAGCCAGGTCGATGAGCAGTTCTTC
TRBJ2-5 | - | TRBV5-6 | - | CASSLPGVRETQYF | TGTGCCAGCAGCTTGCCAGGGGTCAGGGAGACCCAGTACTTC
TRBJ2-3 | many | TRBV29-1 | TRBD2 | CSVTGGPDTQYF | TGCAGCGTTACGGGAGGACCAGATACGCAGTATTTT
TRBJ2-3 | few | TRBV5-8 | - | CASSLFRQASYTDTQYF | TGTGCCAGCAGCTTGTTCCGGCAGGCGTCATACACAGATACGCAGTATTTT
TRBJ2-3 | many | TRBV4-2 | TRBD1 | CASSKMTGGGTDTQYF | TGTGCCAGCAGCAAAATGACAGGGGGCGGCACAGATACGCAGTATTTT
TRBJ2-7 | few | TRBV20-1 | TRBD2 | CSASEVASGGSYEQYF | TGCAGTGCGAGCGAGGTGGCTAGCGGGGGGTCCTACGAGCAGTACTTC
TRBJ2-7 | - | TRBV20-1 | - | CSAGPPPGGGYSHEQYF | TGCAGTGCTGGACCCCCTCCGGGTGGCGGATACTCCCACGAGCAGTACTTC
TRBJ2-7 | - | TRBV28 | - | CASRRTSSYEQYF | TGTGCCAGCAGGAGGACGTCCTCCTACGAGCAGTACTTC
TRBJ1-2 | many | TRBV19 | - | CASSGTVGGYTF | TGTGCCAGTAGTGGGACCGTGGGGGGCTACACCTTC